This T cell receptor beta chain is drawn from a study of blood T cells in healthy people across ages. Each donor gave roughly 9.2 milliliters of peripheral blood. Study findings and constraints: While age rose, TCR beta diversity per million T cells dropped in a roughly linear way.

The length of the CDR3 is 19 residues. CDR1 is LNHNV, CDR2 YYDKDF, per germline (reference sequence). With V trimmed by 1 base and J by 5 bases, 9 bases remained unmatched. On this clonotype: Its antigen is unidentified.

A J-beta primer mix and a sample-barcoded 5' primer were used in a second PCR of about 7 to 12 cycles. A template-switch adaptor containing 12 random nucleotides labeled each cDNA molecule. Any given sample supplied a minimum of 2.5 million CDR3-containing paired-end reads. TCRdb used MiXCR to reprocess the 5' RACE reads, holding one entry per CDR3 protein. The table records 650,000 to 700,000 distinct CDR3 sequences, under 65% of them present only once. Sequenced: blood. The rearrangement joins TRBV15 to TRBJ2-2; 14 nucleotides match TRBD2. The receptor was derived from a woman of 80 years or more in good health. CDR3 DNA: TGTGCCACCAGCAGAGTCTGGGGACTAGCGGGAGCGGAAACCGGGGAGCTGTTTTTT. It specifies CATSRVWGLAGAETGELFF. Complete variable domain (other parts from reference TRBV15 and TRBJ2-2): DAMVIQNPRYQVTQFGKPVTLSCSQTLNHNVMYWYQQKSSQAPKLLFHYYDKDFNNEADTPDNFQSRRPNTSFCFLDIRSPGLGDTAMYLCATSRVWGLAGAETGELFFGEGSRLTVL.